The T cell receptor (beta chain) under discussion was sequenced for a study of blood T cell repertoires in COVID-19. Turning to the study itself: The origin of the acute and convalescent COVID-19 samples was the United States, Italy and Spain. The analysed material was cDNA or gDNA that came from T cells, B-cell-depleted T cells, or PBMCs.

V gave up 0 bases and J gave up 0 bases; unmatched junction bases: 3. The germline V gene encodes CDR1 SGHRS and CDR2 YFSETQ. CDR3 length equals 16 residues. Per the original data handling: Estimation of nucleated cell counts was performed using reference gene primer amplification. Repertoires were generated with immunoSEQ multiplex PCR, while TCRdb's copy carries only in-frame clones and drops some. D and trimming come from the DNA, and the V and J calls and clone size come from that table. The sample carries around 64,000 clones, more than 75% recorded once. The sample consisted of peripheral blood. The chain combines TRBV5-1 with TRBJ1-3, with 7 bases aligning to TRBD1. This clonotype originated in a woman aged 18-30 years with acute or convalescent COVID-19. The CDR3 sequence is CASSLGQGDSGNTIYF. In DNA, the CDR3 is TGCGCCAGCAGCTTGGGACAGGGTGACTCTGGAAACACCATATATTTT.